The entry that follows covers one TCR beta chain sequence. Its antigen is currently unknown. This sample stems from a study of cytomegalovirus exposure and HLA in healthy donors. Study-wide points: The study recorded some 160 TCR beta chains that were cytomegalovirus-associated. According to a later analysis, most TCR beta chains associated with CMV appeared HLA-restricted. Roughly uniform sequencing depth across donors was assumed, possibly incorrectly. Later work showed greater clonal expansion in HLA-associated TCR beta chains than in equally common others.

The germline CDR1 and CDR2 sequences are SGHTA and FQGTGA. This CDR3 has 15 residues. The ends lost 2 bases at V and 6 bases at J; junction bases unmatched: 8. The PCR had 60 Vbeta and 13 Jbeta primers. Profiling relied on immunoSEQ multiplex PCR, and the TCRdb table lists in-frame clones only, not all of them. The table includes 130,000 or so clones, 7% to 9.5% detected once. The chain is built from TRBV7-3 and TRBJ2-7, with 9 bases lining up with TRBD1. The receptor's source is a woman in her 40s in good health and CMV-seropositive. Material for sequencing was PBMCs. The CDR3 reads CASSLGQGMPSEQYF. For the CDR3, the DNA is TGTGCCAGCAGCTTAGGACAGGGGATGCCTTCCGAGCAGTACTTC.